These 26 T cell receptor beta chains share one sample of origin, sequenced in a study of blood T cell dynamics during melanoma immunotherapy. Documented time point: pre-treatment baseline. Profiled with immunoSEQ multiplex PCR; TCRdb holds only in-frame clones, not every one. The sample holds 3,500 to 4,000 clones, roughly 97% seen once. Material: effector memory CD8+ T cells from blood, obtained from a patient treated with checkpoint blockade. The source of these receptors is a human donor with melanoma.

V is TRBV7-9 and J is TRBJ2-7; tentatively, D is TRBD1 (5 bases). The V end was cut by 5 bases, the J end by 4 bases, with 15 bases between. Germline V gene lookup returns CDR1 SEHNR and CDR2 FQNEAQ (reference sequence). This CDR3 is built from 14 residues. The CDR3, as DNA: TGTGCCAGCAGCCCGCCTTGGGGCCCATACGAGCAGTACTTC. Its protein product is CASSPPWGPYEQYF.

This clone was observed once. This chain joins TRBV7-9 and TRBJ1-1; D is unresolved. The CDR3 is made up of 14 amino acids. Per germline, CDR1 SEHNR and CDR2 FQNEAQ (reference sequence). V dropped 5 bases and J dropped 6 bases, with 16 bases sitting between them. The CDR3 protein is CASSPVTSESEAFF. DNA of the CDR3: TGTGCCAGCAGCCCCGTTACCTCAGAGTCTGAAGCTTTCTTT.

The chain joins TRBV28 to TRBJ2-1; D perhaps matches TRBD1 (7 bases). Germline V gene lookup returns CDR1 MDHEN and CDR2 SYDVKM. This CDR3 is 15 amino acids long. V was trimmed by 8 bases and J by 3 bases, leaving 17 bases between them. The CDR3 DNA reads TGTGCCAGCGCAGGGGGGTGGGAGGTCTACAATGAGCAGTTCTTC. Its translation: CASAGGWEVYNEQFF.

The chain combines TRBV4-1 with TRBJ2-5; a possible D gene is TRBD2 (6 bases). The J call may be in error: the DNA end matches TRBJ2-7 better. This CDR3 has 16 residues. The germline V gene has CDR1 MGHRA and CDR2 YSYEKL. The chain's CDR3 is CASSQDQGGVYYEQYF. DNA for the CDR3: TGCGCCAGCAGCCAAGATCAGGGCGGGGTGTACTACGAGCAGTACTTC.

The chain links TRBV9 to TRBJ2-1, with D unresolved. The CDR3 covers 8 residues. Trimming cost V 7 bases and J 13 bases, with 6 bases left between them. The germline V gene encodes CDR1 SGDLS and CDR2 YYNGEE. The CDR3 nucleotides read TGTGCCAGCGGACCTCAGTTCTTC. This translates into CASGPQFF.

The V gene is TRBV7-6, the J gene TRBJ2-1; 11 bases agree with TRBD2. V shed 3 bases, J shed 5 bases, and the junction held 3 bases outside the gene matches. This CDR3 has 15 amino acids. CDR1 is SGHVS, CDR2 FNYEAQ, per germline. CDR3 sequence reads: CASSFLLAGDNEQFF. The CDR3 DNA sequence: TGTGCCAGCAGCTTTCTACTAGCGGGGGACAATGAGCAGTTCTTC.

The J gene is TRBJ2-1, the V gene TRBV5-4, with 8 bases fitting TRBD2. In germline, CDR1 is SGHNT, CDR2 YYREEE (reference sequence). Unmatched junction bases numbered 6, after V lost 0 bases and J lost 7 bases. The CDR3 extends over 15 amino acids. The CDR3 DNA reads TGTGCCAGCAGCTTGGGGACGGGGGGGGTTAATGAGCAGTTCTTC. Protein sequence: CASSLGTGGVNEQFF.

This rearrangement joins TRBV19 to TRBJ2-2; D unresolved. Trimming stripped 6 bases from V and 6 bases from J, with 8 bases between. CDR1 LNHDA and CDR2 SQIVND come from the germline V gene (reference sequence). The CDR3 contains 12 residues. The chain's CDR3 is CASSAPPGELFF. Here the CDR3 DNA reads TGTGCCAGTAGCGCCCCCCCCGGGGAGCTGTTTTTT.

This clone was detected once. The J gene is TRBJ2-7, the V gene TRBV9; 8 bases are shared with TRBD2. The V and J ends lost 7 bases and 5 bases, in that order; junction bases with no gene match: 14. CDR1 is SGDLS and CDR2 is YYNGEE in the germline V gene. There are 15 residues in the CDR3. This CDR3 is CASGPGGLVTDEQYF. The CDR3 region has the DNA TGTGCCAGCGGTCCGGGAGGGCTGGTCACGGACGAGCAGTACTTC.

The CDR3 here is CASSIYPTELAKNIQYF. The CDR3, as DNA: TGTGCCAGCAGTATATACCCGACTGAATTAGCCAAAAACATTCAGTACTTC. V usage is TRBV27 and J usage is TRBJ2-4; no definite D call. Germline CDR1 MNHEY, CDR2 SMNVEV (reference sequence). The CDR3 is 17 residues long. V gave up 5 bases and J gave up 0 bases, with 17 bases separating them.

Details on this clone: Germline is not matched at one junction end, which may reflect a read error. This chain connects TRBV7-9 to TRBJ2-7; D might be TRBD2 (6 bases). The CDR3 contains 10 residues. CDR1 is SEHNR and CDR2 is FQNEAQ in the germline V gene (reference sequence). CDR3: CASSPPGLDF. The CDR3 nucleotides read TGTGCCAGCAGCCCCCCGGGACTTGACTTC.

The chain recombines TRBV15 with TRBJ2-5; D unresolved. V was shortened by 4 bases and J by 0 bases, with 9 bases between the two germline ends. The CDR3 loop spans 14 amino acids. Germline values: CDR1 LNHNV, CDR2 YYDKDF (reference sequence). The CDR3 DNA reads as TGTGCCACCAGCATCTTGGGAAACCAAGAGACCCAGTACTTC. Protein product: CATSILGNQETQYF.

This clone was picked up one time. The gene calls are TRBV6-5 and TRBJ1-2; D is undetermined. V was clipped by 2 bases and J by 7 bases, with 8 bases between them. The CDR3 consists of 12 residues. The V gene's germline CDR1 is MNHEY and CDR2 SVGAGI. The CDR3 loop is CASSYGNGGYTF. The CDR3 nucleotides are TGTGCCAGCAGTTACGGCAACGGTGGCTACACCTTC.

The chain combines TRBV27 with TRBJ1-2; weak D call: TRBD1 (5 bases). CDR1 is MNHEY, CDR2 SMNVEV, per germline (reference sequence). Trimming removed 8 bases at V and 6 bases at J, with 16 bases between. This CDR3 is 13 amino acids long. The CDR3 is CASGWGSQNGYTF. In DNA, the CDR3 is TGTGCCAGCGGTTGGGGGAGCCAGAATGGCTACACCTTC.

The V gene is TRBV30, the J gene TRBJ2-7, with D perhaps TRBD1 (6 bases). Germline CDR1 and CDR2: GTSNPN and SVGIG (reference sequence). V was cut by 1 base and J by 7 bases, with 17 bases left in between. The CDR3 length is 14 residues. The CDR3 loop reads CAWSARQDLREQYF. In DNA form, the CDR3 reads TGTGCCTGGAGTGCCCGACAGGACCTACGAGAGCAGTACTTC.

The chain is built from TRBV4-3 and TRBJ2-3; D not resolved. CDR1 is LGHNA, CDR2 YSLEER, per germline. This CDR3 has 15 residues. Trimming removed 1 base at V and 0 bases at J, with 8 bases between. Here the CDR3 DNA reads TGCGCCAGCAGCCAAGGGGTTCTTAGCACAGATACGCAGTATTTT. Residues: CASSQGVLSTDTQYF.

The CDR3 is CASSFAGTETLYTF. CDR3 DNA sequence: TGTGCCAGCAGCTTTGCCGGGACAGAGACTCTCTACACCTTC. The chain has TRBV7-9 and TRBJ1-2, with 7 bases lining up with TRBD1. CDR3 length equals 14 residues. Trimming took 3 bases from V and 10 from J; bases not matched to a gene: 11. Germline CDR1 is SEHNR and CDR2 is FQNEAQ (reference sequence).

This rearrangement joins TRBV5-1 to TRBJ2-7; 12 bases are a match to TRBD2. Per the germline V gene, CDR1 is SGHRS and CDR2 is YFSETQ. V lost 4 bases, J lost 1 base, and 3 bases stayed unmatched. The CDR3 is 15 residues long. This chain's CDR3 is CASSRGLAGSYEQYF. Here the CDR3 DNA reads TGCGCCAGCAGCCGAGGACTAGCGGGATCCTACGAGCAGTACTTC.

This chain uses TRBV6-1 with TRBJ2-7; 9 bases map to TRBD1. The V gene end was trimmed by 4 bases and the J gene end by 4 bases; junction bases not matched to a gene: 8. The length of the CDR3 is 15 residues. Looked up from germline, CDR1 is MNHNS and CDR2 is SASEGT. The CDR3 spells CASSATGTGWYEQYF. The CDR3 DNA reads as TGTGCCAGCAGTGCCACCGGGACAGGGTGGTACGAGCAGTACTTC.

The chain has TRBV6-4 and TRBJ2-1; TRBD2 aligns across 9 bases. The CDR3 is 17 residues long. Trimming cost V 0 bases and J 4 bases; bases outside gene matches: 7. Germline values: CDR1 MRHNA, CDR2 SNTAGT. The CDR3: CASSDSMASGMYNEQFF. The CDR3 DNA reads as TGTGCCAGCAGTGACTCGATGGCTAGCGGGATGTACAATGAGCAGTTCTTC.

The gene calls are TRBV14 and TRBJ2-1; D possibly corresponds to TRBD1 (7 bases). The length of the CDR3 is 15 residues. Germline V gene lookup returns CDR1 SGHDN and CDR2 FVKESK. Trimming removed 4 bases at V and 6 bases at J, with 16 bases between. CDR3 DNA: TGTGCCAGCAGCCTTCTTGGAGGGGGCTTCAATGAGCAGTTCTTC. This gives the protein CASSLLGGGFNEQFF.

The chain joins TRBV2 to TRBJ2-3; D is possibly TRBD2 (5 bases). V was cut by 2 bases and J by 6 bases, with 18 bases left in between. Germline loops: CDR1 SNHLY, CDR2 FYNNEI. The CDR3 covers 16 residues. CDR3 coding DNA: TGTGCCAGCAGTGAAATCGAGGGATTCACTTCCGATACGCAGTATTTT. It encodes CASSEIEGFTSDTQYF.

The rearrangement links TRBV9 to TRBJ2-7; the match to TRBD2 covers 12 bases. Germline values: CDR1 SGDLS, CDR2 YYNGEE. CDR3 length equals 16 residues. With V trimmed by 3 bases and J by 5 bases, 9 bases remained unmatched. This CDR3 reads CASSAKTSGSIHEQYF. Here the CDR3 DNA reads TGTGCCAGCAGCGCGAAGACTAGCGGGAGTATCCACGAGCAGTACTTC.

The CDR3 sequence: CATSAGVYNEQFF. DNA for the CDR3: TGTGCCACCTCAGCGGGAGTCTACAATGAGCAGTTCTTC. The genes are TRBV19 and TRBJ2-1, with 8 bases identical to TRBD2. Germline V gene lookup returns CDR1 LNHDA and CDR2 SQIVND (reference sequence). V dropped 10 bases and J dropped 3; count of bases not matched to a gene: 5. This CDR3 has 13 residues.

This clone was seen just once. V usage is TRBV27 and J usage is TRBJ2-1, with 14 nucleotides matching TRBD2. The CDR3 runs to 16 residues. Germline CDR1 and CDR2: MNHEY and SMNVEV (reference sequence). J gave up 10 bases and V 8 bases, and 13 bases lay outside the gene matches. Here the CDR3 reads CASAPVGTSGRGEQFF. The CDR3 nucleotides read TGTGCCAGCGCCCCAGTAGGGACTAGCGGGAGAGGGGAGCAGTTCTTC.

This sequence joins TRBV27 and TRBJ2-2; TRBD2 matches at 14 bases. From germline, CDR1 is MNHEY and CDR2 SMNVEV (reference sequence). CDR3 length equals 16 residues. The V gene end was trimmed by 5 bases and the J gene end by 5 bases; junction bases not matched to a gene: 4. CDR3: CASSPRTSGRTGELFF. CDR3 coding DNA: TGTGCCAGCAGTCCGAGGACTAGCGGGAGGACCGGGGAGCTGTTTTTT.